This is a list of T cell receptor beta chains from one sample in a study of technical replicates of blood from several donors. This table comes from immunoSEQ multiplex PCR, and its TCRdb copy is limited to in-frame clones, with some not included. The data contain some 31,000 clones, 90% to 95% of them seen just once; the ten biggest clones take up around 4.1%. Sequenced: PBMCs. All receptors derive from a human donor in good health. Some clones in this sample may be carry-over from other donors' samples. Each CDR3 is given with its conserved first and last residue. The D gene is left open where the match is weak. Clone size, where shown, is once, few, many, or a class for clones that have expanded.

j_call,d_call,clone_size,v_call,cdr3_nt,cdr3_aa
TRBJ2-3,-,-,TRBV21-1,TGTGCCAGCAGCAAAGGAAGAGAAGGGACAGGGGGTTTAGATACGCAGTATTTT,CASSKGREGTGGLDTQYF
TRBJ2-1,TRBD2,once,TRBV5-1,TGCGCCAGCAGCTTAACGGGGGGTCCCTACAATGAGCAGTTCTTC,CASSLTGGPYNEQFF
TRBJ1-2,TRBD1,few,TRBV6-5,TGTGCCAGCAGTTCGACAGGGGACTATGGCTACACCTTC,CASSSTGDYGYTF
TRBJ2-5,-,-,TRBV30,TGTGCCTGGTCTCCGAGCGGGGAGACCCAGTACTTC,CAWSPSGETQYF
TRBJ2-7,-,-,TRBV29-1,TGCAGCGTTGAAGAAGGGGGATACGAGCAGTACTTC,CSVEEGGYEQYF
TRBJ2-1,-,-,TRBV7-3,TGTGCCAGCAGCCGACCTGACTCTAATGAGCAGTTCTTC,CASSRPDSNEQFF
TRBJ2-7,TRBD2,-,TRBV5-1,TGCGCCAGCAGCTTGGGGCTAGCGGGGTCCTACGAGCAGTACTTC,CASSLGLAGSYEQYF
TRBJ2-1,-,-,TRBV7-3,TGTGCCAGCAGCTTATTTGGGGGCCCCAGGAAAAACAATGAGCAGTTCTTC,CASSLFGGPRKNNEQFF
TRBJ1-1,-,-,TRBV11-1,TGTGCCAGCAGCTTAGGGAGCGGTGAAGCTTTCTTT,CASSLGSGEAFF
TRBJ2-7,-,-,TRBV29-1,TGCAGCGTTGGTCTGCTAGGGAGCTCCTACGAGCAGTACTTC,CSVGLLGSSYEQYF
TRBJ1-2,-,-,TRBV16,TGTGCCAGCAGCCAATCGGCCAGGCGAACGGGCTACACCTTC,CASSQSARRTGYTF
TRBJ1-2,TRBD1,-,TRBV6-4,TGTGCCAGCAGTGACTCGACAGGGTCTCGTGGCTACACCTTC,CASSDSTGSRGYTF
TRBJ1-5,-,-,TRBV19,TGTGCCAGTAGTATGGTCTTTCATCGAGGAAATCAGCCCCAGCATTTT,CASSMVFHRGNQPQHF
TRBJ2-7,TRBD1,-,TRBV7-6,TGTGCCAGCAGCACGGGACAGCTTTACGAGCAGTACTTC,CASSTGQLYEQYF
TRBJ2-4,-,-,TRBV7-2,TGTGCCAGCAGCGAGGGAGGTGGTAGCAGATCCAACATTCAGTACTTC,CASSEGGGSRSNIQYF
TRBJ2-7,-,-,TRBV5-4,TGTGCCAGCAGCCCCACCGGGGGGCGGTCCTACGAGCAGTACTTC,CASSPTGGRSYEQYF
TRBJ2-3,TRBD2,-,TRBV9,TGTGCCAGCAGCACTAGCGGGAGGGTGGATACGCAGTATTTT,CASSTSGRVDTQYF
TRBJ2-3,TRBD1,once,TRBV6-1,TGTGCCAGCAGCCAGGACAGGGTTACGCAGTATTTT,CASSQDRVTQYF
TRBJ2-5,TRBD1,-,TRBV7-8,TGTGCCAGCAGCTTGACAGGGGTTGGGGAGACCCAGTACTTC,CASSLTGVGETQYF
TRBJ2-1,TRBD2,few,TRBV9,TGTGCCAGCGCGACTAGCGGGAGCTTGAAGGGGCAGTTCTTC,CASATSGSLKGQFF
TRBJ1-3,-,-,TRBV25-1,TGTGCCAGCCGGGGGCCGGGGGGGTCCACTGGAAACACCATATATTTT,CASRGPGGSTGNTIYF
TRBJ1-6,-,-,TRBV5-1,TGCGCCAGCAGCTTGTATTTCGGGGGGAATTCACCCCTCCACTTT,CASSLYFGGNSPLHF
TRBJ2-1,-,-,TRBV5-1,TGCGCCAGCAGCTTGGGTGTCAGTCTCTCCTACAATGAGCAGTTCTTC,CASSLGVSLSYNEQFF
TRBJ2-6,-,-,TRBV19,TGTGCCAGTAGTATCTTGGGAGGCTCTGGGGCCAACGTCCTGACTTTC,CASSILGGSGANVLTF
TRBJ1-3,-,-,TRBV10-3,TGTGCCATCAGTGAGTCGGAGAACTCTGGAAACACCATATATTTT,CAISESENSGNTIYF
TRBJ2-7,-,-,TRBV30,TGTGCCTGGAGTCCTGGGGGCGTCGAGCAGTACTTC,CAWSPGGVEQYF
TRBJ2-7,-,-,TRBV2,TGTGCCAGCAGTCTTACCTACGAGCAGTACTTC,CASSLTYEQYF
TRBJ1-6,-,once,TRBV7-9,TGTGCCAGCAGCTTAGCAGGGGCCTATAATTCACCCCTCCACTTT,CASSLAGAYNSPLHF
TRBJ2-1,-,-,TRBV15,TGTGCCACCAGCAGAGAAGTTGTGGGACTCTACAATGAGCAGTTCTTC,CATSREVVGLYNEQFF
TRBJ2-6,TRBD1,-,TRBV5-4,TGTGCCAGCAGTCCACCGGGACAGGGGGCGAATTCTGGGGCCAACGTCCTGACTTTC,CASSPPGQGANSGANVLTF
TRBJ2-5,TRBD2,-,TRBV2,TGTGCCAGCAGTGACGGTCGGGGGGGACAAGAGACCCAGTACTTC,CASSDGRGGQETQYF
TRBJ2-7,-,-,TRBV29-1,TGCAGCGTTGTGGCCGAAGAGCAGTACTTC,CSVVAEEQYF
TRBJ2-5,TRBD2,-,TRBV4-2,TGTGCCAGCAGCCAAGGTCCCCTAGCGGGGATTCCGACCCAGTACTTC,CASSQGPLAGIPTQYF
TRBJ2-7,TRBD1,-,TRBV7-9,TGTGCCAGCAGCCTGAGGGACAGGGGTGACGAGCAGTACTTC,CASSLRDRGDEQYF
TRBJ1-5,-,-,TRBV6-4,TGTGCCAGCAGTGACTCGAGTCCGGGAGGGAAGCCCCAGCATTTT,CASSDSSPGGKPQHF
TRBJ2-1,-,-,TRBV7-2,TGTGCCAGCAGCCTCAGGGTTGATGAGCAGTTCTTC,CASSLRVDEQFF
TRBJ1-6,-,-,TRBV5-6,TGTGCCAGCAGCTATAATCGACAGGCATCACCCCTCCACTTT,CASSYNRQASPLHF
TRBJ2-2,-,-,TRBV6-1,TGTGCCAGCAGCATAAGGACAATTTGGATCGGGGAGCTGTTTTTT,CASSIRTIWIGELFF
TRBJ2-7,TRBD1,-,TRBV6-5,TGTGCCAGCATCGCCGGGACAGGTCACGAGCAGTACTTC,CASIAGTGHEQYF
TRBJ1-2,TRBD1,-,TRBV5-4,TGTGCCAGCGGGCAACCAGTTGGGACAGGGTCTGGCTACACCTTC,CASGQPVGTGSGYTF
TRBJ2-7,-,-,TRBV11-2,TGTGCCAGCAGCCCGAGCTCCTACGAGCAGTACTTC,CASSPSSYEQYF
TRBJ2-5,-,-,TRBV5-1,TGCGCCAGCAGCTTGGGTCTAGTCCCAGAGACCCAGTACTTC,CASSLGLVPETQYF
TRBJ2-7,-,-,TRBV5-6,TGTGCCAGCAGCTCGGAGTACGAGCAGTACTTC,CASSSEYEQYF
TRBJ2-7,TRBD2,once,TRBV13,TGTGCCAGCAGCGGATTACTAGCGGGCGGCGAGCAGTACTTC,CASSGLLAGGEQYF